In its sample, the clone carrying this T cell receptor (beta chain) was seen a few times. CDR1 is LGHNA, CDR2 YNFKEQ, per germline. The trim removed 5 bases at V and 10 bases at J, leaving 8 bases unmatched. This CDR3 spans 15 amino acids. Exclusion of a patient followed from autoimmune disease history or systemic immunosuppression. The timepoints at which blood was sampled were baseline, cycle 4 day 1, and cycle 7 day 1. The sample comes from a study of OX40 agonist ivuxolimab in advanced cancers. Across the whole study: Therapy given before enrollment (anti-PD-1, anti-PD-L1 or anti-CTLA-4) was allowed, and 40% to 50% had some.

Produced via immunoSEQ multiplex PCR; TCRdb's table is partial and in-frame only. The table records roughly 55,000 clones, 70% to 90% of them present only once. The TCR sequence derives from an adult with an advanced solid tumor such as melanoma, head and neck, liver or kidney cancer. This specimen consisted of CD4+ or CD8+ T cells sorted from blood, obtained in a trial of the OX40 agonist ivuxolimab. The chain employs TRBV4-2 and TRBJ1-6; 10 bases fit TRBD1. DNA of the CDR3: TGTGCCAGCAGCTACGGGACAGGGGACCCCTCACCCCTCCACTTT. As protein: CASSYGTGDPSPLHF.